This entry is about one TCR beta chain. What antigen it recognizes has not been identified. No per-base quality is available; no much larger clone lies one base away. This specimen belongs to a study of T cell responses to AZD1222 COVID-19 vaccine (dated by TCRdb to about 2021). Regarding the study in general: AZD1222 recipients with second doses at about 4 weeks or about 12 weeks were pooled, because spike-specific TCR depth and breadth did not differ between schedules. TCR sequencing was performed for over 230 trial participants, of whom around 200 were given two doses of AZD1222 and about 25 were given two doses of MenACWY control vaccine. Enrollment into the trials was organized by age into subgroups of 18-55, 56-69 and 70-plus years, and those subgroups contained 148, 28 and 57 TCR-sequenced participants, respectively.

Measured from the cysteine to the phenylalanine, the CDR3 is 16 residues long. Left in the record is the CDR3 DNA by itself, 48 bases read in frame from the first base. Via the germline V gene (reference sequence), CDR1 is MNHNY and CDR2 SVGAGI. Clipping removes 5 bases from V and 2 bases from J, with 7 as the unmatched junction base count. Per the publication, the time point label means: baseline before first vaccination. Samples from vaccinated people were obtained from the UK trials COV001 and COV002, which included a single-blind randomized controlled phase 2/3 trial of AZD1222 (ChAdOx1 nCoV-19) in healthy adults. For TCRbeta chain sequencing, PBMC samples from trial participants were taken at day 0 and at day 28 after the second dose. The CDR3 regions of human TCRbeta chains were subjected to immunosequencing. In the original analysis: TCRs in the repertoires were compared against a reference library of SARS-CoV-2-specific TCRs that had been generated with the MIRA antigen-specificity platform. Breadth was defined as the fraction of unique TCRs that were SARS-CoV-2-associated, and depth was defined as the fraction of total T cells that were SARS-CoV-2-associated. Using the MIRA data, each spike-specific TCR was mapped to the spike region that the TCR reacts to and placed in a CD4 or CD8 class. Log10-transformed breadth and depth values were compared by one-way ANOVA with Sidak's multiple comparisons tests. The table comes from immuneACCESS by way of TCRdb, which keeps in-frame sequences with V and J called. Part of the clones is missing from these tables; in studies checked, under half for an unresolved V gene and the rest for unknown reasons. V and J calls and clone size are copied from that table; D and trimming were computed from the DNA. The sample table holds 120,000 to 150,000 clones, of which under 95% were seen once. Together, the top ten hold approximately 5.3% of the sample.

Results the study describes overall, beyond this receptor: The vaccine-associated CD4 TCRs covered the entire spike protein, and the dominant responses fell in regions 160-218 and 743-854. Reportedly, almost half of the unique spike-specific TCRs recognized epitopes lying outside the regions that are mutated in the B.1.351 and B.1.1.7 variants. Because no samples from the day 14 peak response were available, repertoires could be characterized only after the peak T cell response. In the small 56-69-year group, the increase in depth fell short of significance, most likely because of low power. Spike-specific TCR breadth and depth rose significantly after two AZD1222 doses compared with day 0 and with MenACWY recipients. Conclusions about previously exposed vaccinees are limited because only a handful of AZD1222 recipients were SARS-CoV-2 seropositive at baseline. Participants were mostly white British, with more females than males. The authors suggested clonal diversity may have been underestimated.

The sequence came from an adult in good health. The V and J segments used are TRBV6-6 and TRBJ2-4, and TRBD2 aligns with 9 junction nucleotides. The sequences come from peripheral blood, collected on day 0 of AZD1222 vaccination. The bases are TGTGCCAGCAGTAAGAGCGGGAGGAACACCAAAAACATTCAGTACTTC. Its translation reads: CASSKSGRNTKNIQYF.